Shown below are 13 T cell receptor beta chains from a single sample sequenced in a study of cytomegalovirus exposure and HLA in healthy donors. TCRdb keeps only in-frame clones here, not all; method: immunoSEQ multiplex PCR. The top ten clones hold approximately 4.5% of a sample with more than 95,000 clones, roughly nine tenths of them seen once. The source material was PBMCs. These receptors all come from a man between 18 and 29 years old in good health and CMV-seropositive.

This clone was observed a single time. The chain uses TRBV29-1 and TRBJ1-4; perhaps TRBD1 as D (5 bases). Deletions cut 3 bases from V and 5 bases from J, with 13 bases between. Germline CDR1 and CDR2: SQVTM and ANQGSEA. This CDR3 is 14 amino acids long. CDR3 DNA sequence: TGCAGCGTTGAGGGATATGGACAAAATGAAAAACTGTTTTTT. Protein product: CSVEGYGQNEKLFF. Combining the CDR3 with reference TRBV29-1 and TRBJ1-4 gives the whole variable domain SAVISQKPSRDICQRGTSLTIQCQVDSQVTMMFWYRQQPGQSLTLIATANQGSEATYESGFVIDKFPISRPNLTFSTLTVSNMSPEDSSIYLCSVEGYGQNEKLFFGSGTQLSVL.

CDR3 region: CASSQMGTSGTPATQYF. Written as DNA, the CDR3 is TGCGCCAGCAGCCAGATGGGGACTAGCGGGACCCCAGCTACGCAGTATTTT. The chain is built from TRBV4-3 and TRBJ2-3; TRBD2 matches at 13 bases. J was trimmed by 8 bases and V by 3 bases; bases with no gene match: 11. Germline V CDR1 and CDR2: LGHNA, YSLEER. The length of the CDR3 is 17 residues.

The rearrangement links TRBV27 to TRBJ1-4; D is perhaps TRBD1 (5 bases). This CDR3 has 15 residues. The germline V gene has CDR1 MNHEY and CDR2 SMNVEV (reference sequence). V lost 4 bases, J lost 8 bases, and 17 bases lay in between. The CDR3 loop is CASSSGDAGGEKLFF. In nucleotides, the CDR3 is TGTGCCAGCAGTTCGGGGGACGCGGGAGGAGAAAAACTGTTTTTT.

CDR3 protein: CASSDRLYYGYTF. The CDR3 DNA reads as TGTGCCAGCAGTGACCGGTTGTACTATGGCTACACCTTC. The genes are TRBV6-4 and TRBJ1-2; D not certain. The CDR3 is 13 amino acids. V was shortened by 2 bases and J by 3 bases, with 7 bases between the two germline ends. Looked up from germline, CDR1 is MRHNA and CDR2 is SNTAGT.

This clone was found a few times. The CDR3 DNA is TGTGCCAGCAGCTTGGACGCGGGGGGGGACTGGGGAGATACGCAGTATTTT. It yields the protein CASSLDAGGDWGDTQYF. The chain combines TRBV5-4 with TRBJ2-3; the match to TRBD2 covers 9 bases. Germline CDR1 reads SGHNT; CDR2 reads YYREEE (reference sequence). V was pared by 0 bases and J by 5 bases, with 10 bases of the junction left unmatched. The CDR3 is 17 residues long.

The chain links TRBV18 to TRBJ2-2; a possible D gene is TRBD2 (6 bases). Trimming stripped 3 bases from V and 3 bases from J, with 17 bases between. CDR1 and CDR2 (germline): KGHSH, LQKENI. This CDR3 is built from 17 residues. The CDR3 coding sequence is TGTGCCAGCTCACCGCCGGTTGGGGGGTCGGACACCGGGGAGCTGTTTTTT. Amino acids: CASSPPVGGSDTGELFF.

The rearrangement links TRBV6-4 to TRBJ2-3; TRBD2 matches at 11 bases. Germline values: CDR1 MRHNA, CDR2 SNTAGT. V lost 5 bases to trimming and J lost 4 bases; unmatched junction nucleotides: 5. CDR3 size: 15 residues. The CDR3 here is CASSSVAGGPDTQYF. The CDR3 nucleotides are TGTGCCAGCAGTTCCGTAGCGGGGGGGCCAGATACGCAGTATTTT.

The gene calls are TRBV28 and TRBJ1-6; TRBD1 matches at 7 bases. The ends lost 2 bases at V and 1 base at J; junction bases unmatched: 5. There are 17 residues in the CDR3. CDR1 and CDR2 from the germline V gene are MDHEN and SYDVKM. The CDR3 coding sequence is TGTGCCAGCAGTTTAAGGGCAGGGGGGTCCTATAATTCACCCCTCCACTTT. Translation gives CASSLRAGGSYNSPLHF.

This chain links TRBV7-2 with TRBJ2-1; 9 bases agree with TRBD2. Germline values: CDR1 SGHTA, CDR2 FQGNSA. Trimming at V came to 5 bases and at J to 6 bases, leaving 14 bases not matched to a gene. CDR3 size: 17 residues. CDR3 amino acids: CASSQLRSRRGGNEQFF. The DNA of the CDR3 is TGTGCCAGCAGCCAGCTAAGGTCAAGGCGGGGGGGCAATGAGCAGTTCTTC.

The chain links TRBV4-2 to TRBJ1-2; 10 bases agree with TRBD1. This CDR3 is built from 17 residues. Germline CDR1 is LGHNA and CDR2 is YNFKEQ. Trimming at V came to 4 bases and at J to 5 bases, leaving 13 bases not matched to a gene. Here the CDR3 reads CASSLQGGPGQGYGYTF. CDR3 bases: TGTGCCAGCAGCCTTCAAGGAGGTCCGGGACAGGGGTATGGCTACACCTTC.

The chain is built from TRBV2 and TRBJ2-2; D remains ambiguous. CDR3 length: 14 residues. Germline V CDR1 and CDR2: SNHLY, FYNNEI. The ends were cut back, 2 bases at V and 0 bases at J, with 4 bases in the middle. CDR3 sequence: CASSERSNTGELFF. CDR3 in DNA: TGTGCCAGCAGTGAACGGTCGAACACCGGGGAGCTGTTTTTT.

The V and J genes are TRBV5-6 and TRBJ2-5, with D perhaps TRBD2 (6 bases). The germline V gene encodes CDR1 SGHDT and CDR2 YYEEEE. V was clipped by 0 bases and J by 5 bases, with 14 bases between them. The CDR3 has 15 residues. The CDR3 loop reads CASSLGSRGWETQYF. The CDR3 DNA reads as TGTGCCAGCAGCTTGGGTTCGCGGGGATGGGAGACCCAGTACTTC.

This clone was seen a few times. Other DNA sequences in the sample encode the same CDR3. V and J are TRBV7-8 and TRBJ2-2; D call uncertain. The CDR3 loop spans 13 amino acids. CDR1 is SGHVS and CDR2 is FQNEAQ in the germline V gene. With 1 base removed from V and 3 bases from J, the gap between germline ends came to 3 bases. Here the CDR3 reads CASSLVDTGELFF. In DNA, the CDR3 is TGTGCCAGCAGCTTAGTCGACACCGGGGAGCTGTTTTTT. The entire variable domain, with the rest obtained from reference TRBV7-8 and TRBJ2-2, is as follows: GAGVSQSPRYKVAKRGQDVALRCDPISGHVSLFWYQQALGQGPEFLTYFQNEAQLDKSGLPSDRFFAERPEGSVSTLKIQRTQQEDSAVYLCASSLVDTGELFFGEGSRLTVL.